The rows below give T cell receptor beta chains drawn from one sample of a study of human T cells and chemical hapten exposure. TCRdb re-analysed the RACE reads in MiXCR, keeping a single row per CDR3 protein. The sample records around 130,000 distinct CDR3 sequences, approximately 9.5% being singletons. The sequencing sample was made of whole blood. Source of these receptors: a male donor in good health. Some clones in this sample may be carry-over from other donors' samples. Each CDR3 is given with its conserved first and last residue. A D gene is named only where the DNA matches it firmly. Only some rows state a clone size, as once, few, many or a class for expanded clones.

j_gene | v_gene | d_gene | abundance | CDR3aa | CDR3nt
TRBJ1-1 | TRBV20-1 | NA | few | CSAPRTSTEAFF | TGCAGTGCCCCAAGGACCTCCACTGAAGCTTTCTTT
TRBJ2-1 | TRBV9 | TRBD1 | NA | CASSSLDRALYNEQFF | TGTGCCAGCAGCTCGCTGGACAGGGCTCTCTACAATGAGCAGTTCTTC
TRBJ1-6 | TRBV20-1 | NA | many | CSASPGLDSPLHF | TGCAGTGCTAGTCCCGGGCTAGATTCACCCCTCCACTTT
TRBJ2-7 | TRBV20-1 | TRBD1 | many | CSAPTGTGPLEQYF | TGCAGTGCGCCTACCGGGACAGGACCCCTCGAGCAGTACTTC
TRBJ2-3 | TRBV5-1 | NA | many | CASSSLSGDTQYF | TGCGCCAGCAGTTCCTTAAGCGGAGATACGCAGTATTTT
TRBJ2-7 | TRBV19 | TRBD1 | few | CASSPRDRGTYEQYF | TGTGCCAGTAGTCCACGGGACAGGGGCACCTACGAGCAGTACTTC
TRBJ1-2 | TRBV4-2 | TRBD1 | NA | CASSPDRDAGYTF | TGTGCCAGCAGCCCGGACAGGGATGCTGGCTACACCTTC
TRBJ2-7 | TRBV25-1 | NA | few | CASSALNRAYEQYF | TGTGCCAGCAGTGCTCTGAACAGGGCGTACGAGCAGTACTTC
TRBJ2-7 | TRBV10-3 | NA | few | CAISDGRTSYEQYF | TGTGCCATCAGTGATGGACGGACGAGCTACGAGCAGTACTTC
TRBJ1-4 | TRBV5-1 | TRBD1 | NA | CASSLADRGAEKLFF | TGCGCCAGCAGCTTGGCAGACAGGGGCGCTGAAAAACTGTTTTTT
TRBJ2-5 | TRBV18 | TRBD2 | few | CASSPESGGQETQYF | TGTGCCAGCTCACCTGAAAGCGGGGGCCAAGAGACCCAGTACTTC
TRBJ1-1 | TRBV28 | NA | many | CASSPPDRNTEAFF | TGTGCCAGCAGTCCACCGGACAGGAACACTGAAGCTTTCTTT
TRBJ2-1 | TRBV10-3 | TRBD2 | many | CAISAPDVAGGYNEQFF | TGTGCCATCAGTGCGCCCGACGTAGCGGGGGGATACAATGAGCAGTTCTTC
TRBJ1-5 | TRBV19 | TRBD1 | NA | CASSIAGQGADQPQHF | TGTGCCAGTAGTATAGCCGGACAGGGCGCGGATCAGCCCCAGCATTTT
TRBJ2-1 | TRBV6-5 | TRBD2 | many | CASSYSGGGGAVQFF | TGTGCCAGCAGTTACTCCGGCGGGGGGGGAGCCGTGCAGTTCTTC
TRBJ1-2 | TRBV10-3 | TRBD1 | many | CAISEPGTGVNYGYTF | TGTGCCATCAGTGAGCCCGGGACAGGGGTTAACTATGGCTACACCTTC
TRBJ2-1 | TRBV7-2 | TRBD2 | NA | CASSSLPPAAGGQNEQFF | TGTGCCAGCAGCTCCCTCCCGCCCGCAGCGGGGGGGCAAAATGAGCAGTTCTTC
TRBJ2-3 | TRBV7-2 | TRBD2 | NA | CASSFIRREGTDTQYF | TGTGCCAGCAGCTTTATACGGCGGGAGGGAACAGATACGCAGTATTTT
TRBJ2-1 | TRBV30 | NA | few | CAWSALGLTYNEQFF | TGTGCCTGGAGTGCCCTAGGACTAACCTACAATGAGCAGTTCTTC
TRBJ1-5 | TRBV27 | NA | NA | CASSFSADNQPQHF | TGTGCCAGCAGTTTTTCGGCGGACAATCAGCCCCAGCATTTT
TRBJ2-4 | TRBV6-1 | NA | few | CASSSGPQNIQYF | TGTGCCAGCAGTTCCGGGCCCCAAAACATTCAGTACTTC
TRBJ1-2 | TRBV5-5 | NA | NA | CASSLADSEEAYGYTF | TGTGCCAGCAGCTTGGCGGATTCAGAAGAGGCCTATGGCTACACCTTC
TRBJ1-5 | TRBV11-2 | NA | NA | CASSLHGGFRDRNQPQHF | TGTGCCAGCAGCTTACACGGCGGGTTCCGGGATAGGAATCAGCCCCAGCATTTT
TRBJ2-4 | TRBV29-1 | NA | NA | CSVQATGGDKNIQYF | TGCAGCGTTCAGGCCACAGGGGGGGACAAAAACATTCAGTACTTC
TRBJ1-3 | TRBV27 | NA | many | CASSPSTSGNTIYF | TGTGCCAGCAGTCCCTCGACATCTGGAAACACCATATATTTT
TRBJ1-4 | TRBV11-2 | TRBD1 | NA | CASSGTGTLFF | TGTGCCAGCAGCGGGACAGGGACACTGTTTTTT
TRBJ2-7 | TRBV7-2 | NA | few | CASSLASVSYEQYF | TGTGCCAGCAGCTTAGCGTCGGTCAGCTACGAGCAGTACTTC
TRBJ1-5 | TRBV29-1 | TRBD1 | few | CSVEDSVLGTGPSVQHF | TGCAGCGTTGAAGACAGCGTACTCGGGACAGGCCCTTCAGTCCAGCATTTT
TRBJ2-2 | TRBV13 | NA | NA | CASSLSRSLTQIGELFF | TGTGCCAGCAGCCTTTCCCGAAGTCTAACCCAGATCGGGGAGCTGTTTTTT
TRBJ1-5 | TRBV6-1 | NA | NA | CASSLTDNQPQHF | TGTGCCAGCAGCCTCACGGACAATCAGCCCCAGCATTTT
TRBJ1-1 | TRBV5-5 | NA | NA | CASSLNRANTEAFF | TGTGCCAGCAGCCTTAACAGGGCGAACACTGAAGCTTTCTTT
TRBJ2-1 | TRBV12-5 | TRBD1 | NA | CASGFATGHNEQFF | TGTGCTAGTGGTTTTGCGACAGGGCACAATGAGCAGTTCTTC
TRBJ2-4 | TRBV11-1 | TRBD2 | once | CASSWTSGAKNIQYF | TGTGCCAGCAGCTGGACTAGCGGGGCTAAAAACATTCAGTACTTC
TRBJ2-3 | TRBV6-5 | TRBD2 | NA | CASSYGLAGFTDTQYF | TGTGCCAGCAGTTACGGACTAGCGGGGTTCACAGATACGCAGTATTTT
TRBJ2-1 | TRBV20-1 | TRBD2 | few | CSARLLASGSAGYNEQFF | TGCAGTGCTAGATTGTTGGCTAGCGGGAGTGCGGGCTACAATGAGCAGTTCTTC
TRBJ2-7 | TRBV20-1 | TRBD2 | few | CSAVAGAAYEQYF | TGCAGTGCAGTGGCGGGAGCGGCCTACGAGCAGTACTTC
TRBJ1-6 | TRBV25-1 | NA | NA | CASSAGYNSPLHF | TGTGCCAGCAGTGCTGGCTATAATTCACCCCTCCACTTT
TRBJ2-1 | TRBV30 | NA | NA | CAWRGGYEQFF | TGTGCCTGGAGAGGCGGGTATGAGCAGTTCTTC
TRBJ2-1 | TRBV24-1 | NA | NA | CATSDPGQGSGEQFF | TGTGCCACCAGTGACCCCGGTCAGGGGTCGGGGGAGCAGTTCTTC
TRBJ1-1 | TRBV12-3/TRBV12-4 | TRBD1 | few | CASSGTGALNTEAFF | TGTGCCAGCAGCGGGACAGGGGCCCTGAACACTGAAGCTTTCTTT
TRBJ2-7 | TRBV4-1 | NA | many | CASSQGGHYEQYF | TGCGCCAGCAGCCAAGGGGGACATTACGAGCAGTACTTC
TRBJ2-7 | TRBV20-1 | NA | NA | CSASQGNEQYF | TGCAGTGCTTCTCAGGGAAACGAGCAGTACTTC
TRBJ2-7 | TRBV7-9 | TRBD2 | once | CASSLEGGRVTYEQYF | TGTGCCAGCAGCTTAGAAGGCGGGAGGGTAACCTACGAGCAGTACTTC
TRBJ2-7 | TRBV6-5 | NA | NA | CASSYSSSRLYEQYF | TGTGCCAGCAGTTACTCGAGTAGCCGACTCTACGAGCAGTACTTC
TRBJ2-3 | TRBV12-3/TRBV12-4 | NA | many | CASSPPQSTDTQYF | TGTGCCAGCAGCCCACCCCAAAGCACAGATACGCAGTATTTT
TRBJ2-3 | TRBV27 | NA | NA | CASRTEGDTQYF | TGTGCCAGCAGGACGGAGGGGGATACGCAGTATTTT
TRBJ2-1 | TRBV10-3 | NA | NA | CAISERAANEQFF | TGTGCCATCAGTGAGAGGGCAGCCAATGAGCAGTTCTTC
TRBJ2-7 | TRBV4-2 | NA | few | CASSQEQDVEQYF | TGTGCCAGCAGCCAAGAGCAAGATGTCGAGCAGTACTTC
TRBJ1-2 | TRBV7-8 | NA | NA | CASSLYEGGISNYGYTF | TGTGCCAGCAGCTTATATGAGGGAGGAATTTCTAACTATGGCTACACCTTC
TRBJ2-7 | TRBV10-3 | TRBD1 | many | CAISEALDRGGEQYF | TGTGCCATCAGTGAGGCCCTGGACAGGGGTGGCGAGCAGTACTTC
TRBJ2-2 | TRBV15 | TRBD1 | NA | CATSRSGTANTGELFF | TGTGCCACCAGCAGATCCGGGACAGCGAACACCGGGGAGCTGTTTTTT
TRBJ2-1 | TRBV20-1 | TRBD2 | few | CSAALAGRYNEQFF | TGCAGTGCTGCACTAGCGGGAAGATACAATGAGCAGTTCTTC
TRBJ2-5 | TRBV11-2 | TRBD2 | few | CASSLGVTSGVQETQYF | TGTGCCAGCAGCTTAGGGGTCACTAGCGGGGTCCAAGAGACCCAGTACTTC
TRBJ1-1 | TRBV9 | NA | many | CASSRAGGLRTEAFF | TGTGCCAGCAGCCGCGCGGGGGGGTTGAGGACTGAAGCTTTCTTT
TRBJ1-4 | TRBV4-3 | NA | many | CASSQASGTNEKLFF | TGCGCCAGCAGCCAAGCAAGTGGAACTAATGAAAAACTGTTTTTT
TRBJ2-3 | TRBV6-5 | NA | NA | CASSYGIPERTSQYF | TGTGCCAGCAGTTATGGAATCCCCGAAAGAACCTCGCAGTATTTT
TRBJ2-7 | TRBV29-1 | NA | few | CSVVEAGSYEQYF | TGCAGCGTTGTAGAGGCAGGCTCCTACGAGCAGTACTTC
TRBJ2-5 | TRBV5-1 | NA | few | CASYPPGQQETQYF | TGCGCCAGCTACCCCCCCGGACAGCAAGAGACCCAGTACTTC
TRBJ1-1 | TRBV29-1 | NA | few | CSVEDVLGPMNTEAFF | TGCAGCGTTGAAGATGTTCTGGGGCCCATGAACACTGAAGCTTTCTTT